This T cell receptor (beta chain) was sequenced during a study of T cells in Graves' hyperthyroidism and ophthalmopathy. This clonotype has more than one count but fewer than ten. The CDR3 contains 15 residues. V was pared by 4 bases and J by 3 bases, with 15 bases between. Germline CDR1 and CDR2: SGHTA and FQGNSA. Researchers amplified the TCR beta CDR3 regions from RNA transcripts. TCR CDR3 underwent first-round RT-PCR with the HTBI primer set. MiXCR, run by TCRdb on the multiplex PCR reads, gives a single entry per CDR3 protein. The table includes 500,000 to 550,000 distinct CDR3 sequences, roughly 21% detected once.

What was sequenced was blood. The chain carries TRBV7-2 and TRBJ2-5; no definite D call. The TCR originated in a man between 35 and 55 years old with Graves' ophthalmopathy. Here the CDR3 reads CASSSKGFNKETQYF. The CDR3 DNA reads TGTGCCAGCAGCTCTAAGGGTTTTAATAAAGAGACCCAGTACTTC.